The sequence of this T cell receptor beta chain was determined in a study of patients and donors after allogeneic stem cell transplantation. MiXCR, run by TCRdb on the RT-PCR reads, gives a single entry per CDR3 protein. The top ten hold roughly 21% of the sample, which has roughly 8,800 distinct CDR3 sequences, almost 4% seen once. V gave up 4 bases and J gave up 3 bases, with 10 bases separating them. Germline V lookup: CDR1 SGHNT, CDR2 YENEEA. The CDR3 has 13 residues. The sample was blood, either unsorted or a sorted T cell fraction (not recorded which). V is TRBV11-3 and J is TRBJ2-7; D is uncertain. This receptor was identified in a human donor who was either an allogeneic HSCT recipient or a stem cell or donor lymphocyte infusion donor (not recorded which). It is not recorded whose cells these are; they may come from a transplant donor. The CDR3 DNA follows: TGTGCCAGCAGCTCCATGGGCAGCTACGAGCAGTACTTC. Its translation is CASSSMGSYEQYF.